This TCR beta chain was documented in a study of cytomegalovirus exposure and HLA in healthy donors. Whole-study findings and limits: Cytomegalovirus status, reportedly, was diagnosed with high specificity and sensitivity by the classifier. Through in vitro validation, a few CMV-associated chains were shown to be specific for CMV antigens. Researchers catalogued about 150 TCR beta chains as cytomegalovirus-associated. Among TCR sequences, most were rare, though some public TCRs appeared in many donors.

This clone was detected once. What it binds is unknown. Repertoires were generated with immunoSEQ multiplex PCR, while TCRdb's copy carries only in-frame clones and drops some. The repertoire includes about 64,000 clones, approximately 90% of them detected once, and over 1.5% sits in the top ten. In germline, CDR1 is LNHNV, CDR2 YYDKDF (reference sequence). V lost 2 bases and J lost 5; bases outside the gene matches: 6. This CDR3 spans 15 amino acids. This TCR derives from a woman between 18 and 30 years old in good health and CMV-seronegative. The rearrangement joins TRBV15 to TRBJ2-7, with 10 bases fitting TRBD2. Specimen: PBMCs. The CDR3 here is CATSRTSGGAHEQYF. CDR3 nucleotides: TGTGCCACCAGCAGAACGAGCGGGGGGGCCCACGAGCAGTACTTC. Combining the CDR3 with reference TRBV15 and TRBJ2-7 gives the whole variable domain DAMVIQNPRYQVTQFGKPVTLSCSQTLNHNVMYWYQQKSSQAPKLLFHYYDKDFNNEADTPDNFQSRRPNTSFCFLDIRSPGLGDTAMYLCATSRTSGGAHEQYFGPGTRLTVT.